These 23 T cell receptor beta chains came from one sample sequenced in a study of blood T cell repertoires in COVID-19. Sequencing was performed with immunoSEQ multiplex PCR; in TCRdb, only in-frame clones are kept and a portion is missing. The sample lists about 300,000 clones, about four fifths occurring once. The specimen was peripheral blood. These receptors were taken from a human donor with COVID-19, enrolled during active disease. The donor label of this sample is uncertain.

The V and J genes are TRBV2 and TRBJ2-7; 15 nucleotides line up with TRBD2. V was clipped by 5 bases and J by 5 bases; unmatched bases: 13. The CDR3 extends over 18 amino acids. Germline CDR1 and CDR2: SNHLY and FYNNEI. CDR3 protein: CASSFTPGTSGRYHEQYF. CDR3 sequence (DNA): TGTGCCAGCAGTTTCACCCCCGGGACTAGCGGGAGGTACCACGAGCAGTACTTC.

The rearrangement links TRBV5-8 to TRBJ1-6; D remains ambiguous. This CDR3 spans 15 amino acids. The V and J ends lost 1 base and 7 bases respectively, with 12 bases between them. CDR1 and CDR2 from the germline V gene are SGHTS and YDEGEE. The CDR3 is CASSLWVTANSPLHF. In DNA, the CDR3 is TGTGCCAGCAGCTTGTGGGTAACAGCAAATTCACCCCTCCACTTT.

The chain recombines TRBV6-4 with TRBJ2-3, with D unresolved. Germline assignment: CDR1 MRHNA and CDR2 SNTAGT. Between the trimmed V and J ends, which lost 5 bases and 4 bases, there was a span of 10 bases. The CDR3 runs 13 residues. CDR3 loop: CASSPSQADTQYF. For the CDR3, the DNA is TGTGCCAGCAGTCCCAGTCAAGCAGATACGCAGTATTTT.

The J gene is TRBJ2-4, the V gene TRBV30; 7 bases map to TRBD1. The CDR3 has 15 residues. Germline CDR1 and CDR2: GTSNPN and SVGIG (reference sequence). The ends lost 5 bases at V and 0 bases at J; junction bases unmatched: 7. The CDR3: CAWQRDRLAKNIQYF. For the CDR3, the DNA is TGTGCCTGGCAACGGGACAGACTAGCCAAAAACATTCAGTACTTC.

The chain joins TRBV5-5 to TRBJ2-1; D not resolved. The germline gives CDR1 SGHKS, CDR2 YYEKEE (reference sequence). Trimming took 0 bases from V and 0 from J, leaving 7 bases between them. The CDR3 is 15 residues long. CDR3 DNA: TGTGCCAGCAGCTTGGGACAAAGCTCCTACAATGAGCAGTTCTTC. It translates to CASSLGQSSYNEQFF.

V usage is TRBV28 and J usage is TRBJ2-7, with 8 bases identical to TRBD1. From germline, CDR1 is MDHEN and CDR2 SYDVKM. This CDR3 is built from 13 residues. Trimming at V came to 7 bases and at J to 3 bases, leaving 5 bases not matched to a gene. The CDR3 is CASKRTGNYEQYF. The CDR3 DNA is TGTGCCAGCAAGCGGACAGGGAACTACGAGCAGTACTTC.

The chain links TRBV19 to TRBJ1-1; 7 bases align to TRBD1. The V and J ends lost 5 bases and 5 bases, in that order; junction bases with no gene match: 5. The CDR3 is 13 amino acids. Germline lookup yields CDR1 LNHDA and CDR2 SQIVND (reference sequence). In DNA, the CDR3 is TGTGCCAGTAGTCACGACAGGGAAACTGAAGCTTTCTTT. Translating it yields CASSHDRETEAFF.

This chain uses TRBV3-1 (or the pseudogene TRBV3-2) with TRBJ1-3; 7 bases fit TRBD1. Germline trimming cut 0 bases from V and 0 bases from J; bases unmatched to any gene: 8. Looked up from germline, CDR1 is LGHDT and CDR2 is YNNKEL (reference sequence). The CDR3 totals 18 residues. The CDR3 is CASSQEGSPGGSGNTIYF. CDR3 bases: TGTGCCAGCAGCCAAGAGGGATCGCCAGGGGGCTCTGGAAACACCATATATTTT.

This chain links TRBV4-1 with TRBJ2-1; D may be TRBD2 (5 bases). V lost 4 bases to trimming and J lost 3 bases, with 19 bases between them. This CDR3 spans 17 amino acids. Germline CDR1 reads MGHRA; CDR2 reads YSYEKL. The CDR3: CASSPVPQDSFYNEQFF. CDR3 DNA sequence: TGCGCCAGCAGCCCTGTTCCTCAGGACTCTTTCTACAATGAGCAGTTCTTC.

This rearrangement joins TRBV29-1 to TRBJ2-1; D gene ambiguous. Germline CDR1 and CDR2: SQVTM and ANQGSEA. CDR3 length: 15 amino acids. Trimming took off 5 bases at V and 0 bases at J, with 14 bases between the two ends. The CDR3 protein is CSVLFATSSYNEQFF. The CDR3 region has the DNA TGCAGCGTTCTTTTCGCCACAAGCTCCTACAATGAGCAGTTCTTC.

V and J are TRBV27 and TRBJ1-1; no firm D call. CDR3 length: 14 amino acids. Germline assignment: CDR1 MNHEY and CDR2 SMNVEV (reference sequence). Trimming took 5 bases from V and 2 from J, leaving 12 bases between them. The CDR3 protein is CASSPPGSNTEAFF. The DNA of the CDR3 is TGTGCCAGCAGTCCCCCGGGATCCAACACTGAAGCTTTCTTT.

The rearrangement joins TRBV5-1 to TRBJ2-7; weak D call: TRBD2 (5 bases). CDR1 and CDR2 (germline): SGHRS, YFSETQ. The V gene lost 3 bases and the J gene lost 3 bases, with 13 bases spanning the gap. CDR3 length: 14 residues. CDR3 nucleotide sequence: TGCGCCAGCAGCTCGGACTTGCCCCACTACGAGCAGTACTTC. Residues: CASSSDLPHYEQYF.

The gene calls are TRBV12-3 or TRBV12-4 and TRBJ1-2; D unresolved. This CDR3 has 13 residues. V shed 4 bases and J shed 1 base, with 7 bases lying between them. The CDR3 sequence is CASSYLYNYGYTF. The DNA of the CDR3 is TGTGCCAGCAGTTATCTTTATAACTATGGCTACACCTTC.

V is TRBV4-3 and J is TRBJ1-5; D unresolved. Looked up from germline, CDR1 is LGHNA and CDR2 is YSLEER. The CDR3 has 15 residues. V lost 1 base to trimming and J lost 0 bases, with 7 bases between them. CDR3 loop: CASSQAYRSNQPQHF. The CDR3 DNA sequence: TGCGCCAGCAGCCAAGCTTATCGTAGCAATCAGCCCCAGCATTTT.

This clone was counted a few times. The V call is TRBV9, the J call TRBJ1-1; 9 bases line up with TRBD1. The V and J ends lost 0 bases and 3 bases, in that order; junction bases with no gene match: 6. This CDR3 region has 16 residues. Per the germline V gene, CDR1 is SGDLS and CDR2 is YYNGEE. The CDR3 DNA reads TGTGCCAGCAGCGTAGGACAGGGGGTAGAAGACACTGAAGCTTTCTTT. Its protein product is CASSVGQGVEDTEAFF.

This clone was counted only a few times. This sequence joins TRBV11-3 and TRBJ2-1; D gene uncertain. The CDR3 is 13 amino acids. With 5 bases removed from V and 9 bases from J, the gap between germline ends came to 14 bases. Germline V lookup: CDR1 SGHNT, CDR2 YENEEA. DNA for the CDR3: TGTGCCAGCAGCCTAGGGTCGGGTGGTGAGCAGTTCTTC. It specifies CASSLGSGGEQFF.

The rearrangement uses TRBV6-5 and TRBJ1-1; D perhaps matches TRBD1 (5 bases). This CDR3 spans 15 amino acids. Trimming stripped 7 bases from V and 8 bases from J, with 23 bases between. Germline V gene lookup returns CDR1 MNHEY and CDR2 SVGAGI. CDR3: CASMSRLRQPAEAFF. The CDR3 nucleotides are TGTGCCAGCATGTCGAGGTTGCGACAGCCGGCGGAAGCTTTCTTT.

This chain's CDR3 is CASSHNEGAGEAFF. CDR3 bases: TGTGCCAGTAGCCACAACGAGGGGGCTGGCGAAGCTTTCTTT. The rearrangement links TRBV19 to TRBJ1-1, with 7 bases fitting TRBD1. V dropped 6 bases and J dropped 8; count of bases not matched to a gene: 12. The CDR3 loop spans 14 amino acids. Per germline, CDR1 LNHDA and CDR2 SQIVND (reference sequence).

V and J are TRBV27 and TRBJ1-5, with TRBD1 matching over 7 bases. V gave up 8 bases and J gave up 7 bases; unmatched junction bases: 20. Germline V gene sequence: CDR1 MNHEY, CDR2 SMNVEV (reference sequence). The CDR3 loop spans 17 amino acids. The CDR3 reads CASGYPTGTARGQPQHF. CDR3 nucleotide sequence: TGTGCCAGCGGATACCCAACCGGGACAGCAAGGGGGCAGCCCCAGCATTTT.

This clone appeared a few times. This rearrangement joins TRBV6-5 to TRBJ2-7; D possibly corresponds to TRBD2 (6 bases). CDR3 length equals 14 residues. CDR1 and CDR2 (germline): MNHEY, SVGAGI. The V end was cut by 10 bases, the J end by 4 bases, with 20 bases between. The DNA for the CDR3 is TGTGCCACATCTCCTTACGGGAGAGGTTACGAGCAGTACTTC. This translates into CATSPYGRGYEQYF.

Note on this clone: This sample also contains other DNA sequences that code for the same CDR3. The CDR3 loop is CASSLGGLMNTEAFF. CDR3 nucleotides: TGTGCCAGCAGCTTAGGCGGACTGATGAACACTGAAGCTTTCTTT. V and J are TRBV7-6 and TRBJ1-1; D is unclear. Germline CDR1 is SGHVS and CDR2 is FNYEAQ. Deletions cut 1 base from V and 0 bases from J, with 9 bases between. The CDR3 is made up of 15 amino acids.

This clone was found a few times. This chain connects TRBV19 to TRBJ1-5; 7 bases match TRBD1. V shed 6 bases and J 0 bases; nucleotides not matched to a gene: 8. The CDR3 totals 16 residues. Looked up from germline, CDR1 is LNHDA and CDR2 is SQIVND (reference sequence). The CDR3 is CASRSDRVNSNQPQHF. In DNA, the CDR3 is TGTGCCAGTAGATCAGACAGGGTTAATAGCAATCAGCCCCAGCATTTT.

This rearrangement joins TRBV6-6 to TRBJ2-1; D possibly corresponds to TRBD2 (6 bases). V was pared by 2 bases and J by 0 bases, with 8 bases between. The germline V gene encodes CDR1 MNHNY and CDR2 SVGAGI (reference sequence). This CDR3 spans 15 amino acids. The CDR3: CASSYRRDSYNEQFF. DNA for the CDR3: TGTGCCAGCAGTTACCGGCGGGACTCCTACAATGAGCAGTTCTTC.